This T cell receptor beta chain derives from a study of blood T cell repertoires in COVID-19. This CDR3 has 17 residues. V lost 4 bases, J lost 7 bases, and 26 bases lay in between. Per germline, CDR1 SGDLS and CDR2 YYNGEE. Sequencing used immunoSEQ multiplex PCR; TCRdb keeps in-frame clones, though not all of them. The sample gives about 150,000 clones, just over 85% of which show up once; about 7% is in the top ten. The source is a man between 50 and 59 years old with active or convalescent COVID-19. V gene TRBV9 combines with J gene TRBJ1-2; D unresolved. Sequencing was done on a sample of peripheral blood. CDR3 sequence reads: CASSPYSAARSFGGYTF. CDR3 sequence (DNA): TGTGCCAGCAGCCCTTACTCCGCGGCTCGATCTTTCGGTGGCTACACCTTC.